Sequencing of this T cell receptor beta chain was carried out in a study of shared clonotypes between healthy human individuals. Sorted-subset replicate PCRs used 200 ng of genomic DNA. This amount corresponded to about 30,000 T cell genomes. TCRdb keeps only in-frame clones here, not all; method: immunoSEQ multiplex PCR. The sample has about 690,000 clones, about 90% seen once; the top ten hold 30% to 40%. This TCR was recovered from a man between 18 and 35 years old in good health. Some clones in this sample may be carry-over from other donors' samples. The sample consisted of memory CD8+ T cells from PBMCs. Subset denoted: CD45RO+ cells pooled with CCR7-negative TemRA cells.

The CDR3, as DNA: TGTGCCACCAGCAGAGATCGTGGCCTCAATCAGCCCCAGCATTTT. Translation gives CATSRDRGLNQPQHF. The V and J genes are TRBV15 and TRBJ1-5; D is unclear. The V end lost 0 bases, the J end lost 3 bases, and 9 bases lay between the germline ends. Germline V gives CDR1 LNHNV, CDR2 YYDKDF (reference sequence). The CDR3 totals 15 residues.